Listed below are T cell receptor beta chains from one sample, sequenced in a study of cytomegalovirus exposure and HLA in healthy donors. Data came from immunoSEQ multiplex PCR; TCRdb stores just in-frame clones and leaves some out. The repertoire includes around 170,000 clones, more than 65% of them detected once, and 1% to 1.5% sits in the top ten. The sequencing input was PBMCs. The receptors come from a man aged 45 to 65 in good health and CMV-seropositive. Both conserved end residues are trimmed from each CDR3. The order of the fields is clone size, J gene, V gene, CDR3 protein. The listing skips clone size in some rows; elsewhere it reads once, few, many or a size class.

abundance: -; j_gene: TRBJ2-1; v_gene: TRBV19; CDR3aa: ASSIGASYNEQF
abundance: -; j_gene: TRBJ1-1; v_gene: TRBV6-5; CDR3aa: ASSSERGWTEAF
abundance: few; j_gene: TRBJ2-3; v_gene: TRBV10-3; CDR3aa: AISDPSSSTDTQY
abundance: once; j_gene: TRBJ1-1; v_gene: TRBV4-1; CDR3aa: ASSQGGGQAF
abundance: once; j_gene: TRBJ2-3; v_gene: TRBV5-8; CDR3aa: ASSPGTGSNTQY
abundance: -; j_gene: TRBJ1-6; v_gene: TRBV6-1; CDR3aa: ASSEARGGPLH
abundance: few; j_gene: TRBJ2-7; v_gene: TRBV5-6; CDR3aa: ASSSDRGRIIHEQY
abundance: -; j_gene: TRBJ2-2; v_gene: TRBV6-5; CDR3aa: ASSYQGTGFTGELF
abundance: -; j_gene: TRBJ2-1; v_gene: TRBV9; CDR3aa: ASSDERALSSYNEQF
abundance: -; j_gene: TRBJ2-7; v_gene: TRBV9; CDR3aa: ASSVGHDYEQY
abundance: -; j_gene: TRBJ2-1; v_gene: TRBV19; CDR3aa: ASIASGRNYNEQF
abundance: -; j_gene: TRBJ2-4; v_gene: TRBV30; CDR3aa: AWSKAVGDIQY
abundance: -; j_gene: TRBJ1-2; v_gene: TRBV28; CDR3aa: ASSNAGEGYGYT
abundance: once; j_gene: TRBJ1-2; v_gene: TRBV28; CDR3aa: ASTPRGRGNYGYT
abundance: -; j_gene: TRBJ2-3; v_gene: TRBV30; CDR3aa: AWVPRAGGADTQY
abundance: -; j_gene: TRBJ2-3; v_gene: TRBV5-6; CDR3aa: ASSALASHTDTQY
abundance: -; j_gene: TRBJ2-7; v_gene: TRBV2; CDR3aa: ASSEVGLAGSYEQY
abundance: -; j_gene: TRBJ2-7; v_gene: TRBV18; CDR3aa: ASSGGQGGEQY
abundance: -; j_gene: TRBJ2-3; v_gene: TRBV4-2; CDR3aa: ASSQEGYRSGDTQY
abundance: few; j_gene: TRBJ1-5; v_gene: TRBV2; CDR3aa: ASSDGGVSNQPQH
abundance: few; j_gene: TRBJ2-5; v_gene: TRBV4-2; CDR3aa: ASREGTAEGETQY
abundance: -; j_gene: TRBJ2-7; v_gene: TRBV5-6; CDR3aa: ASSLVPGRVDEQY
abundance: -; j_gene: TRBJ1-4; v_gene: TRBV30; CDR3aa: AWSVQGGGEKLF
abundance: -; j_gene: TRBJ1-2; v_gene: TRBV6-1; CDR3aa: ASSQRGQQYGYT
abundance: -; j_gene: TRBJ2-7; v_gene: TRBV6-1; CDR3aa: ASRGVFTSYEQY
abundance: -; j_gene: TRBJ1-1; v_gene: TRBV6-5; CDR3aa: ASSYEGGNTEAF
abundance: -; j_gene: TRBJ2-2; v_gene: TRBV11-3; CDR3aa: ASSLEASMGELF
abundance: -; j_gene: TRBJ1-2; v_gene: TRBV21-1; CDR3aa: ASSKDRGPDYGYT
abundance: few; j_gene: TRBJ2-7; v_gene: TRBV2; CDR3aa: ASLRLVTTSYEQY
abundance: -; j_gene: TRBJ1-2; v_gene: TRBV4-3; CDR3aa: ASSQVIAGRGYT
abundance: -; j_gene: TRBJ2-1; v_gene: TRBV14; CDR3aa: ASSQILAFNLNEQF
abundance: -; j_gene: TRBJ1-6; v_gene: TRBV5-4; CDR3aa: ASSLDQDNSPLH
abundance: -; j_gene: TRBJ2-3; v_gene: TRBV6-5; CDR3aa: ASGRLAGTDTQY
abundance: -; j_gene: TRBJ1-2; v_gene: TRBV6-5; CDR3aa: ASSYSTQGGYT
abundance: -; j_gene: TRBJ2-1; v_gene: TRBV18; CDR3aa: ASSPPPETGVF
abundance: -; j_gene: TRBJ1-2; v_gene: TRBV30; CDR3aa: AWRHRGSYGYT
abundance: -; j_gene: TRBJ2-1; v_gene: TRBV30; CDR3aa: AWSGPSGEQF
abundance: -; j_gene: TRBJ1-6; v_gene: TRBV29-1; CDR3aa: SDPTGTGFFSSYNSPLH
abundance: -; j_gene: TRBJ1-5; v_gene: TRBV28; CDR3aa: ASTGGRFNQPQH
abundance: -; j_gene: TRBJ1-5; v_gene: TRBV6-5; CDR3aa: ASSRDRGGQPQH
abundance: -; j_gene: TRBJ2-5; v_gene: TRBV21-1; CDR3aa: ASSIAPGLETETQY
abundance: -; j_gene: TRBJ1-2; v_gene: TRBV6-6; CDR3aa: ASRQDRDYGYT
abundance: -; j_gene: TRBJ2-1; v_gene: TRBV27; CDR3aa: ASSLSTGTFNEQF
abundance: -; j_gene: TRBJ2-3; v_gene: TRBV6-6; CDR3aa: ASAPSSGTDTQY
abundance: -; j_gene: TRBJ2-7; v_gene: TRBV7-2; CDR3aa: ASSFLDSREQY
abundance: -; j_gene: TRBJ2-1; v_gene: TRBV18; CDR3aa: ASSPQALWDEQF